The 4 T cell receptor beta chains below all came from one sample that was sequenced in a study of T cell repertoires in cytomegalovirus infection. One entry per CDR3 protein, called by TCRdb with MiXCR from the reads. The repertoire holds some 500,000 distinct CDR3 sequences, with 30% to 40% as singletons. The antigens these receptors bind are not known. The sample consisted of cultured PBMCs, taken from culture after CMV antigen stimulation. Receptors were obtained from a human donor in good health (CMV status not recorded). Some clones in this sample may be carry-over from other donors' samples.

The table lists this clonotype with a few counts. The chain is built from TRBV11-3 and TRBJ2-2; 9 bases map to TRBD2. With V trimmed by 6 bases and J by 4 bases, 15 bases remained unmatched. The germline V gene encodes CDR1 SGHNT and CDR2 YENEEA. The CDR3 extends over 18 amino acids. In nucleotides, the CDR3 is TGTGCCAGCAGTCTCGGACGCGGGAGGGCGAAGGGCACCGGGGAGCTGTTTTTT. Translated: CASSLGRGRAKGTGELFF. The full variable domain, rest sourced from reference TRBV11-3 and TRBJ2-2, is EAGVVQSPRYKIIEKKQPVAFWCNPISGHNTLYWYLQNLGQGPELLIRYENEEAVDDSQLPKDRFSAERLKGVDSTLKIQPAELGDSAVYLCASSLGRGRAKGTGELFFGEGSRLTVL.

This sequence joins TRBV6-6 and TRBJ2-7, with no clear D. Germline loops: CDR1 MNHNY, CDR2 SVGAGI (reference sequence). With 0 bases removed from V and 0 bases from J, the gap between germline ends came to 6 bases. This CDR3 contains 14 residues. DNA for the CDR3: TGTGCCAGCAGTTACTCGGCAAGCTCCTACGAGCAGTACTTC. It codes for CASSYSASSYEQYF.

Ten or more counts support this clonotype. The chain has TRBV28 and TRBJ1-1; 8 bases line up with TRBD1. Germline-derived CDR1 and CDR2 are MDHEN and SYDVKM. Germline trimming cut 8 bases from V and 4 bases from J; bases unmatched to any gene: 6. The CDR3 is made up of 13 amino acids. CDR3 DNA: TGTGCCAGCTTAGGACAGGGATTCACTGAAGCTTTCTTT. This sequence encodes CASLGQGFTEAFF.

The V call is TRBV27, the J call TRBJ2-5; D perhaps matches TRBD2 (6 bases). The V gene lost 2 bases and the J gene lost 4 bases, with 17 bases spanning the gap. CDR3 length: 16 amino acids. Germline CDR1 reads MNHEY; CDR2 reads SMNVEV (reference sequence). CDR3 residues: CASSLRRGGGGETQYF. CDR3 sequence (DNA): TGTGCCAGCAGTTTAAGGCGTGGTGGGGGAGGAGAGACCCAGTACTTC.